Following are 24 T cell receptor beta chains from one sample sequenced in a study of T-cell reconstitution after alpha-beta-depleted transplantation in children. Library preparation (for TCRbeta) was performed with unique molecular identifiers. TCRdb recomputed calls from the PCR reads with MiXCR, one row per CDR3 protein. Of fewer than 1 million distinct CDR3 sequences in the sample, under 20% were seen once. The starting material was PBMCs, mostly from graft donor cells, obtained 360 days after TCRalphabeta/CD19-depleted stem cell transplant. Receptors originate from a male patient between 10 and 17 years old who had a stem cell transplant for acute lymphoblastic leukemia, so the T cells may come from the graft donor.

This clonotype was seen a few times. The V and J genes are TRBV27 and TRBJ2-7; TRBD2 aligns across 8 bases. V gave up 2 bases and J gave up 7 bases; unmatched junction bases: 13. Germline V gives CDR1 MNHEY, CDR2 SMNVEV (reference sequence). The CDR3 runs 16 residues. CDR3 in amino acids: CASSLIGVAGPGEQYF. The CDR3 DNA reads as TGTGCCAGCAGTTTAATTGGGGTAGCGGGACCCGGAGAGCAGTACTTC.

The chain links TRBV5-1 to TRBJ2-7; 8 bases are shared with TRBD2. The CDR3 covers 15 residues. Losses at the gene ends were 7 bases for V and 2 bases for J; bases not matched to a gene: 11. CDR1 SGHRS and CDR2 YFSETQ come from the germline V gene. DNA for the CDR3: TGCGCCAGCGCACCTCTTAGGGGACTAGCCTACGAGCAGTACTTC. It encodes CASAPLRGLAYEQYF.

The sample holds a few counts of this clonotype. The chain is built from TRBV7-9 and TRBJ2-3; no reliable D call. CDR3 length equals 17 residues. CDR1 SEHNR and CDR2 FQNEAQ come from the germline V gene (reference sequence). V lost 5 bases, J lost 0 bases, and 18 bases lay in between. The CDR3 here is CASSPTYAASSTDTQYF. In DNA form, the CDR3 reads TGTGCCAGCAGCCCCACCTACGCGGCCTCTAGCACAGATACGCAGTATTTT.

The chain has TRBV5-6 and TRBJ2-1, with D possibly TRBD2 on 6 matching bases. CDR1 is SGHDT, CDR2 YYEEEE, per germline. There are 14 residues in the CDR3. Trimming stripped 4 bases from V and 6 bases from J, with 14 bases between. In nucleotides, the CDR3 is TGTGCCAGCAGCCCTCCATTGCGGGGCAATGAGCAGTTCTTC. This encodes CASSPPLRGNEQFF. Together with reference TRBV5-6 and TRBJ2-1, the CDR3 gives the full variable domain: DAGVTQSPTHLIKTRGQQVTLRCSPKSGHDTVSWYQQALGQGPQFIFQYYEEEERQRGNFPDRFSGHQFPNYSSELNVNALLLGDSALYLCASSPPLRGNEQFFGPGTRLTVL.

This clonotype was counted only a few times. This chain joins TRBV5-1 and TRBJ2-4, with TRBD2 matching 13 bases. Trimming took 4 bases from V and 0 from J; bases not matched to a gene: 7. The germline CDR1 and CDR2 sequences are SGHRS and YFSETQ. The CDR3 covers 18 residues. This chain's CDR3 is CASSLRGTSGTAKNIQYF. As DNA, the CDR3 is TGCGCCAGCAGCCTCCGGGGGACTAGCGGGACAGCCAAAAACATTCAGTACTTC.

This clonotype was counted a few times. This sequence joins TRBV4-1 and TRBJ1-1; the D gene is possibly TRBD1 (6 bases). Germline loops: CDR1 MGHRA, CDR2 YSYEKL. The CDR3 contains 17 residues. The V and J ends lost 4 bases and 4 bases respectively, with 22 bases between them. CDR3 region: CASSRITGTRGGTEAFF. CDR3 DNA sequence: TGCGCCAGCAGCCGCATAACAGGGACCCGGGGGGGCACTGAAGCTTTCTTT.

The J gene is TRBJ2-3, the V gene TRBV12-3 or TRBV12-4; TRBD1 is a possible D gene (5 bases). Trimming cost V 6 bases and J 0 bases, with 16 bases left between them. The CDR3 is made up of 16 amino acids. The CDR3 region has the DNA TGTGCCAGCAGCTTCCGACAGTGTTCTAGCACAGATACGCAGTATTTT. Amino acid sequence: CASSFRQCSSTDTQYF.

This clonotype was counted between two and nine times. CDR3 amino acids: CASSSSTPRYEQYF. CDR3 DNA sequence: TGTGCCAGCAGTTCATCCACCCCTAGGTACGAGCAGTACTTC. The rearrangement links TRBV28 to TRBJ2-7; D not resolved. CDR3 length: 14 residues. Germline V CDR1 and CDR2: MDHEN, SYDVKM. Between the trimmed V and J ends, which lost 4 bases and 4 bases, there was a span of 14 bases.

This clonotype has more than one count but fewer than ten. V and J are TRBV6-4 and TRBJ1-5, with D uncertain. V was cut by 3 bases and J by 0 bases, with 12 bases left in between. CDR3 length: 16 residues. Germline CDR1 and CDR2: MRHNA and SNTAGT. The CDR3 region is CASSDPANYSNQPQHF. The CDR3 DNA follows: TGTGCCAGCAGTGATCCCGCTAATTATAGCAATCAGCCCCAGCATTTT.

The chain has TRBV10-2 and TRBJ2-1; D remains unclear. V gave up 7 bases and J gave up 1 base, with 14 bases separating them. Per germline, CDR1 WSHSY and CDR2 SAAADI. The CDR3 totals 15 residues. The CDR3 sequence is CASTSSGVSYNEQFF. The CDR3 DNA reads TGCGCCAGCACGTCCTCAGGAGTTTCCTACAATGAGCAGTTCTTC.

The chain carries TRBV6-1 and TRBJ2-3; D assignment may be TRBD1 or TRBD2 (5 bases each). Germline CDR1 MNHNS, CDR2 SASEGT. V gave up 6 bases and J gave up 2 bases, with 12 bases separating them. The CDR3 loop spans 14 amino acids. CDR3 protein: CASSPGRTTDTQYF. The CDR3 nucleotides are TGTGCCAGCAGCCCGGGACGGACCACAGATACGCAGTATTTT.

The chain uses TRBV5-1 and TRBJ2-1; D is perhaps TRBD1 or TRBD2 (5 bases each). V was pared by 4 bases and J by 7 bases, with 21 bases between. Germline V gives CDR1 SGHRS, CDR2 YFSETQ. This CDR3 has 16 residues. The CDR3 reads CASSLPRGAKGNEQFF. The DNA of the CDR3 is TGCGCCAGCAGCCTACCGAGAGGGGCGAAAGGAAATGAGCAGTTCTTC.

This clonotype occurred a few times. This chain connects TRBV20-1 to TRBJ1-6; D gene unclear. V was shortened by 3 bases and J by 8 bases, with 23 bases between the two germline ends. CDR1 is DFQATT, CDR2 SNEGSKA, per germline (reference sequence). The CDR3 is 17 residues long. CDR3 nucleotides: TGCAGTGCTAGGGCGACCTACTATAATTTTATGCATTCACCCCTCCACTTT. It codes for CSARATYYNFMHSPLHF.

The chain's CDR3 is CASSYTTGGSGYTF. For the CDR3, the DNA is TGTGCCAGCAGTTACACGACAGGGGGGAGTGGCTACACCTTC. This sequence joins TRBV6-5 and TRBJ1-2; 9 bases agree with TRBD1. The germline CDR1 and CDR2 sequences are MNHEY and SVGAGI. The CDR3 is made up of 14 amino acids. V lost 2 bases, J lost 7 bases, and 5 bases stayed unmatched.

This sequence joins TRBV7-2 and TRBJ2-5; TRBD2 aligns across 9 bases. The CDR3 has 15 amino acids. V was pared by 5 bases and J by 4 bases, with 8 bases of the junction left unmatched. Germline assignment: CDR1 SGHTA and CDR2 FQGNSA. The CDR3 DNA reads as TGTGCCAGCAGCCGTAGCGGGAGAGGCGGAGAGACCCAGTACTTC. Amino acids: CASSRSGRGGETQYF.

The chain couples TRBV12-3 or TRBV12-4 to TRBJ2-3; TRBD2 matches 7 bases. This CDR3 has 17 amino acids. V lost 0 bases and J lost 4; bases outside the gene matches: 10. CDR3 DNA sequence: TGTGCCAGCAGTTTAGCTGGGCGCGGGAGAAGCGCAGATACGCAGTATTTT. As protein: CASSLAGRGRSADTQYF.

This clonotype was found many times. CDR3 in amino acids: CSAYRDSQYF. The CDR3 nucleotides read TGCAGTGCTTACCGGGACTCGCAGTATTTT. The chain couples TRBV20-1 to TRBJ2-3, with D possibly matching TRBD2 (6 bases). Trimming stripped 5 bases from V and 10 bases from J, with 10 bases between. Germline CDR1 is DFQATT and CDR2 is SNEGSKA (reference sequence). The CDR3 runs to 10 residues.

This chain links TRBV15 with TRBJ2-7, with D tentatively TRBD1 (5 bases). V was trimmed by 0 bases and J by 3 bases, leaving 12 bases between them. Looked up from germline, CDR1 is LNHNV and CDR2 is YYDKDF (reference sequence). This CDR3 is 15 amino acids long. The CDR3 is CATSRDWQGFYEQYF. The CDR3 nucleotides read TGTGCCACCAGCAGAGATTGGCAGGGTTTCTACGAGCAGTACTTC.

The chain links TRBV6-1 to TRBJ2-1; D may match TRBD1 or TRBD2 (5 bases each). Germline CDR1 MNHNS, CDR2 SASEGT. The CDR3 has 13 amino acids. V lost 7 bases and J 16 bases, leaving 23 bases between the germline ends. The CDR3 region has the DNA TGTGCCAGCATGTCCGGGACGTACCTCCGGGGCTTCTTC. It is translated as CASMSGTYLRGFF.

The chain couples TRBV7-3 to TRBJ2-1; 13 bases fit TRBD2. In germline, CDR1 is SGHTA, CDR2 FQGTGA. J lost 0 bases, V lost 2 bases, and 7 bases had no gene match. This CDR3 region has 19 residues. The CDR3 DNA is TGTGCCAGCAGCTTAGCCAGACTAGCGGGAGGTAGCTCCTACAATGAGCAGTTCTTC. The encoded protein is CASSLARLAGGSSYNEQFF. Supplemented by reference TRBV7-3 and TRBJ2-1, the full variable domain reads GAGVSQTPSNKVTEKGKYVELRCDPISGHTALYWYRQSLGQGPEFLIYFQGTGAADDSGLPNDRFFAVRPEGSVSTLKIQRTERGDSAVYLCASSLARLAGGSSYNEQFFGPGTRLTVL.

The chain combines TRBV6-1 with TRBJ2-2; 8 bases are shared with TRBD2. The CDR3 spans 14 residues. Germline V gene lookup returns CDR1 MNHNS and CDR2 SASEGT. With V trimmed by 6 bases and J by 5 bases, 5 bases remained unmatched. For the CDR3, the DNA is TGTGCCAGCAGCCGGGGGGGGCTAACCGGGGAGCTGTTTTTT. It codes for CASSRGGLTGELFF.

The chain uses TRBV10-3 and TRBJ1-1; D gene uncertain. V was shortened by 7 bases and J by 0 bases, with 12 bases between the two germline ends. Germline assignment: CDR1 ENHRY and CDR2 SYGVKD. The CDR3 length is 14 residues. Written as DNA, the CDR3 is TGTGCCATCACCGAAGGAGGTATGAACACTGAAGCTTTCTTT. Its protein product is CAITEGGMNTEAFF.

The rearrangement joins TRBV7-2 to TRBJ2-1; TRBD1 is a possible D gene (6 bases). V was clipped by 8 bases and J by 2 bases, with 10 bases between them. The CDR3 is 13 residues long. In germline, CDR1 is SGHTA, CDR2 FQGNSA. The DNA of the CDR3 is TGTGCCAGCGGGGACACTACCTACAATGAGCAGTTCTTC. This translates into CASGDTTYNEQFF.

The J gene is TRBJ1-1, the V gene TRBV25-1; D unresolved. V dropped 8 bases and J dropped 3 bases, with 16 bases sitting between them. This CDR3 region has 14 residues. CDR1 and CDR2 (germline): MGHDK, SYGVNS. The CDR3 sequence is CASCPPGRDTEAFF. The CDR3, as DNA: TGTGCCAGCTGTCCTCCGGGGAGGGACACTGAAGCTTTCTTT.